A selection of T cell receptor beta chains follows, all from one sample in a study of human T cells and chemical hapten exposure. TCRdb processed the RACE reads anew with MiXCR; each CDR3 protein has one entry. Of roughly 60,000 distinct CDR3 sequences in the sample, around 12% were seen once. The sequencing here drew on whole blood, taken in connection with sensitization to the hapten diphenylcyclopropenone (DPC). These receptors all stem from a man aged 25 to 40 with alopecia areata. Some clones in this sample may be carry-over from other donors' samples. Both conserved end residues are part of each CDR3. The order of the fields is clone size, V gene, J gene, D gene, CDR3 protein, CDR3 DNA. The D gene is left open where the match is weak. Clone size is shown for a subset of rows, as once, few, many or a class of expanded clone.

many	TRBV29-1	TRBJ2-5	-	CSVPGRDQETQYF	TGCAGCGTTCCAGGACGGGACCAAGAGACCCAGTACTTC
many	TRBV28	TRBJ1-6	-	CASTETYNSPLHF	TGTGCCAGCACCGAGACGTATAATTCACCCCTCCACTTT
many	TRBV6-6	TRBJ2-2	-	CASSNPNTGELFF	TGTGCCAGCAGTAACCCGAACACCGGGGAGCTGTTTTTT
-	TRBV20-1	TRBJ2-7	TRBD2	CSARDAGTSGGRRYEQYF	TGCAGTGCTAGAGATGCGGGGACTAGCGGGGGCCGACGTTACGAGCAGTACTTC
-	TRBV6-1	TRBJ2-7	TRBD1	CASGTGAYEQYF	TGTGCCAGCGGGACAGGGGCTTACGAGCAGTACTTC
-	TRBV28	TRBJ2-3	TRBD2	CASSQLAGTSTDTQYF	TGTGCCAGCAGTCAACTAGCGGGGACTAGCACAGATACGCAGTATTTT
-	TRBV7-2	TRBJ2-3	-	CASSLEGVSTDTQYF	TGTGCCAGCAGCTTAGAGGGGGTTAGCACAGATACGCAGTATTTT
many	TRBV18	TRBJ1-1	-	CASSPSISGNTEAFF	TGTGCCAGCTCACCCAGCATTTCCGGAAACACTGAAGCTTTCTTT
-	TRBV28	TRBJ2-7	-	CASSKAYEQYF	TGTGCCAGCAGCAAAGCTTACGAGCAGTACTTC
few	TRBV24-1	TRBJ2-3	-	CATSVRGNTDTQYF	TGTGCCACCAGTGTGAGGGGGAACACAGATACGCAGTATTTT
many	TRBV2	TRBJ1-2	TRBD1	CASSRTGGNGYTF	TGTGCCAGCAGTAGGACAGGGGGCAATGGCTACACCTTC
few	TRBV13	TRBJ2-6	TRBD1	CASSLGPKPRTGVGANVLIF	TGTGCCAGCAGCTTAGGCCCTAAACCCCGAACAGGGGTCGGGGCCAACGTCCTGATTTTC
-	TRBV12-3/TRBV12-4	TRBJ1-3	-	CASSPLVGAGGNTIYF	TGTGCCAGCAGCCCCCTGGTAGGGGCTGGTGGAAACACCATATATTTT
many	TRBV29-1	TRBJ2-1	-	CSVEDLSGRGFDNEQFF	TGCAGCGTTGAAGATCTTTCAGGACGGGGGTTCGACAATGAGCAGTTCTTC
many	TRBV24-1	TRBJ1-2	-	CATSTSTETGRPYGYTF	TGTGCCACCTCCACCTCTACCGAGACAGGAAGACCATATGGCTACACCTTC
-	TRBV9	TRBJ2-7	-	CASSPTGYEQYF	TGTGCCAGCAGCCCAACGGGGTACGAGCAGTACTTC
few	TRBV29-1	TRBJ2-1	TRBD1	CSVERTGGNYNEQFF	TGCAGCGTTGAAAGGACAGGGGGGAACTACAATGAGCAGTTCTTC
many	TRBV18	TRBJ2-7	-	CASSPIPGGQQLSYEQYF	TGTGCCAGCTCACCTATACCAGGCGGACAGCAGCTCTCCTACGAGCAGTACTTC
-	TRBV19	TRBJ2-5	-	CASSTAQGTQYF	TGTGCCAGTAGCACCGCGCAGGGGACCCAGTACTTC
many	TRBV3-1	TRBJ2-7	TRBD1	CASSRPRGQGIYEQYF	TGTGCCAGCAGCCGCCCCAGGGGACAGGGGATCTACGAGCAGTACTTC
-	TRBV7-6	TRBJ2-5	-	CASSLGASVKETQYF	TGTGCCAGCAGCTTAGGTGCCAGCGTAAAAGAGACCCAGTACTTC
many	TRBV7-9	TRBJ1-5	-	CASSPRSNQPQHF	TGTGCCAGCAGCCCACGGAGCAATCAGCCCCAGCATTTT
many	TRBV12-3/TRBV12-4	TRBJ1-1	-	CATQGLNAEAFF	TGTGCCACACAGGGATTGAACGCTGAAGCTTTCTTT
many	TRBV29-1	TRBJ1-2	-	CSVEKIANYGYTF	TGCAGCGTTGAAAAGATAGCTAACTATGGCTACACCTTC